This TCR beta chain is from a study of response to subunit inactivated influenza vaccine. Study-level findings and limits: T cells newly recruited by each seasonal influenza vaccination are few, the authors suggested.

MiXCR was run by TCRdb on the RT-PCR reads, yielding one entry per CDR3 protein. Of around 570,000 distinct CDR3 sequences in the sample, 6.5% to 8% are singletons; the top ten hold 10% to 15%. Per the germline V gene, CDR1 is LGHNA and CDR2 is YSLEER. The CDR3 contains 18 residues. With respect to this clonotype: Its antigen is as yet unknown. One end of the junction varies from germline; a read error may be responsible.

The TCR was taken from a man aged 50 to 75 who received an inactivated influenza vaccine. The chain is built from TRBV4-3 and TRBJ1-4, with 8 bases fitting TRBD1. The material sequenced was PBMCs from blood, taken about 24 months after vaccination. The CDR3 coding sequence is TGCGCCAGCAGCCAAGCAACTGTCGAATGGGACAGGAAAGAAAAACTGTCTTTT. This translates into CASSQATVEWDRKEKLSF.